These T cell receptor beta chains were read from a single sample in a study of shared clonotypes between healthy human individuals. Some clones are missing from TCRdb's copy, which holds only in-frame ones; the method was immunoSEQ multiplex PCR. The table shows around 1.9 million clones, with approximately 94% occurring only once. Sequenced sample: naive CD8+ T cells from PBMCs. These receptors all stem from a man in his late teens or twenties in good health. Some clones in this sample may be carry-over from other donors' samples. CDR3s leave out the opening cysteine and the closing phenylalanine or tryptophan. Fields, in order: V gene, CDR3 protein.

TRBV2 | ASSGTTRGLALYEQF
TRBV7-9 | ASSLGDRITEDYGYT
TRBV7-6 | ASSSTLAGVGNEQF
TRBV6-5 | ASSPRGRTNEKLF
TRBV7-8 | ASSWTSGGQYQETQY
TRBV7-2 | ASSPGIAGGTDTQY
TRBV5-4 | ASSAGEGEQF
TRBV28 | ASSLTGEWDEQF
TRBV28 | ASSLPPESSYEQY
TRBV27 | ASSLGGLAGGPINEQF
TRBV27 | ASSFGPSYEQY
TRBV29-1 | SVEKQGSSGNTIY
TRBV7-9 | ASSSTESYEQY
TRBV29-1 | SGGYGEAGNTIY
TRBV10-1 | ASSESTGGPQY
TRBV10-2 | ASSESRQGGRRGYT
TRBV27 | ASSWTGAGEKLF
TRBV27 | ASSSRQVPGKLF
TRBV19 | ASSIGQGAGYGYT
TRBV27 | ASSFTGSGEKLF
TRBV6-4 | ASRLTPFIWDYEQY
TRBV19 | ASSDRSSYNEQF
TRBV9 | ASTVSGSPYEQY
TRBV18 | ASSPPHLAGSSYNEQF